The TCR beta chain under discussion was sequenced for a study of regulatory dendritic cells for organ transplantation. Findings and caveats of the study: Mature dendritic cells appeared to drive more memory CD8+ clonal expansion than regulatory ones. Memory T cells were less diverse than naive, with memory CD8+ most oligoclonal.

Sorted subsets were CFSE-labeled and cultured around five days with allogeneic dendritic cells. FACS sorted CD4+ or CD8+ T cells into CD45RA+ naive and CD45RO+ memory. As to this clone: The antigen is undetermined.

The data were produced by immunoSEQ multiplex PCR, yet TCRdb's version contains in-frame clones alone and is incomplete. This sample has about 5,200 clones, with around 79% found just once. The material sequenced was memory CD8+ T cells from blood cultured with regulatory dendritic cells. Regarding subset: CD45RO+ memory T cells. The clonotype comes from a human donor in good health.

The DNA of the CDR3 is TGTGCCAGTAGTATATGGGGCAGGGGGAATGGCTACACCTTC. Protein sequence: CASSIWGRGNGYTF. The chain combines TRBV19 with TRBJ1-2, with 7 bases aligning to TRBD1. Trimming removed 2 bases from V and 6 bases from J; junction bases left unmatched: 6. There are 14 residues in the CDR3. The germline CDR1 and CDR2 sequences are LNHDA and SQIVND (reference sequence).